Following are 22 T cell receptor beta chains from one sample sequenced in a study of kidney transplant recipient with SARS-CoV-2 infection. TCRdb re-analysed the reads in MiXCR, keeping a single row per CDR3 protein. Among about 240,000 distinct CDR3 sequences listed, about 28% were seen once. The starting material was a blood sample, obtained at baseline and around day 110 from a kidney transplant recipient. These receptors were taken from a male patient aged 25-45 years who had COVID-19 and was a kidney transplant recipient. The T cells may partly be graft donor cells.

The V and J genes are TRBV9 and TRBJ2-3; D possibly corresponds to TRBD2 (6 bases). Deletions cut 4 bases from V and 0 bases from J, with 9 bases between. This CDR3 region has 14 residues. Looked up from germline, CDR1 is SGDLS and CDR2 is YYNGEE. CDR3 protein: CASSPAGSTDTQYF. The CDR3 DNA follows: TGTGCCAGCAGCCCTGCGGGGAGCACAGATACGCAGTATTTT.

Regarding this clonotype: A much more abundant neighbour one base away suggests this may be a read error. CDR3 sequence: CARSFPRLAGTGEPFF. CDR3 sequence (DNA): TGTGCCAGAAGCTTCCCCAGGCTAGCGGGCACCGGGGAGCCGTTTTTT. The V and J genes are TRBV5-3 and TRBJ2-2, with 8 bases aligning to TRBD2. TRBV5-3 qualifies as an ORF whose function is uncertain. The CDR3 has 16 amino acids.

Details on this clonotype: Compared with germline, one end of the junction differs, possibly owing to a read error. This sequence joins TRBV9 and TRBJ2-2, with TRBD1 as a possible D gene (6 bases). The CDR3 runs to 15 residues. CDR1 is SGDLS and CDR2 is YYNGEE in the germline V gene. CDR3 loop: CAGSVRQAYTGELFF. CDR3 coding DNA: TGTGCCGGCAGCGTACGACAGGCCTACACCGGGGAGCTGTTTTTT.

The V gene is TRBV4-1, the J gene TRBJ2-5; 8 nucleotides match TRBD1. The CDR3 totals 17 residues. After removal of 0 bases from V and 3 bases from J, the junction contained 9 bases not matched to a gene. Germline assignment: CDR1 MGHRA and CDR2 YSYEKL. The CDR3 sequence: CASSQDIMSGGEETQYF. The CDR3 region has the DNA TGCGCCAGCAGCCAAGATATCATGTCAGGGGGCGAAGAGACCCAGTACTTC.

This clonotype was observed a handful of times. The CDR3 spells CASSPNGLFTQYF. The CDR3 DNA sequence: TGTGCCAGCAGTCCAAACGGACTTTTTACGCAGTATTTT. The V gene is TRBV6-8, the J gene TRBJ2-3; D is possibly TRBD2 (5 bases). The germline V gene encodes CDR1 MNHGY and CDR2 SAAAGT. This CDR3 region has 13 residues. V was pared by 5 bases and J by 8 bases, with 14 bases between.

Remarks on this clonotype: This may stem from a read error, because a much larger clone lies one nucleotide away. The chain uses TRBV4-3 and TRBJ1-5; perhaps TRBD1 as D (5 bases). This CDR3 spans 17 amino acids. Looked up from germline, CDR1 is LGHNA and CDR2 is YSLEER. V lost 0 bases and J 5 bases, leaving 17 bases between the germline ends. CDR3 sequence reads: CASSQDWGREYDQPQHF. For the CDR3, the DNA is TGCGCCAGCAGCCAAGATTGGGGGAGGGAGTACGATCAGCCCCAGCATTTT.

Many counts were recorded for this clonotype. The chain carries TRBV7-2 and TRBJ1-5; possibly TRBD1 for D (5 bases). This CDR3 is 15 amino acids long. The V end lost 3 bases, the J end lost 12 bases, and 21 bases lay between the germline ends. Per germline, CDR1 SGHTA and CDR2 FQGNSA. The chain's CDR3 is CASSLGQGVVRDQHF. DNA for the CDR3: TGTGCCAGCAGCTTGGGGCAGGGTGTGGTCCGGGACCAGCATTTT.

As concerns this clonotype: Given a much more abundant clone one base away, this may be a read error. The V and J genes are TRBV13 and TRBJ2-6; D not resolved. The CDR3 is made up of 18 amino acids. Germline V lookup: CDR1 PRHDT, CDR2 FYEKMQ (reference sequence). The CDR3 loop is CASRLEQLSTKSDQRPDF. The DNA for the CDR3 is TGTGCCAGCAGATTGGAACAGCTGAGTACAAAGTCGGACCAACGTCCTGACTTC.

This chain connects TRBV6-6 to TRBJ2-7; 8 positions agree with TRBD2. Trimming at V came to 0 bases and at J to 3 bases, leaving 7 bases not matched to a gene. This CDR3 has 16 amino acids. Germline loops: CDR1 MNHNY, CDR2 SVGAGI (reference sequence). The DNA of the CDR3 is TGTGCCAGCAGTTACTCGGGTGGGACTAGTGACTACGAGCAGTACGTC. This translates into CASSYSGGTSDYEQYV.

This clonotype occurred once. This rearrangement joins TRBV5-5 to TRBJ1-2; D remains ambiguous. Germline CDR1 reads SGHKS; CDR2 reads YYEKEE (reference sequence). Trimming pared 7 bases from V and 4 bases from J, leaving 23 bases between. This CDR3 comprises 16 residues. The CDR3: CASSGFVSRRTYGYTF. As DNA, the CDR3 is TGTGCCAGCTCCGGTTTTGTCTCGCGAAGGACCTATGGCTACACCTTC.

In regard to this clonotype: An end of the junction differs from the germline gene, which may be a read error. V and J are TRBV2 and TRBJ2-3; a weak D match, TRBD2 (5 bases). This CDR3 is built from 15 residues. Germline V gene data show CDR1 as SNHLY and CDR2 as FYNNEI. Here the CDR3 reads CASSDIMGEADTRYF. CDR3 nucleotide sequence: TGTGCCAGCAGTGACATAATGGGAGAGGCAGATACGCGGTATTTT.

In its sample, this clonotype was seen many times. The CDR3: CASRGDGYTF. DNA for the CDR3: TGTGCCAGTAGAGGAGATGGCTACACCTTC. The chain recombines TRBV19 with TRBJ1-2; no clear D. CDR3 length: 10 amino acids. CDR1 LNHDA and CDR2 SQIVND come from the germline V gene (reference sequence). V was cut by 6 bases and J by 6 bases, with 5 bases left in between.

As regards this clonotype: Given a much more abundant clone one base away, this may be a read error. The chain is built from TRBV2 and TRBJ2-7, with TRBD1 matching over 8 bases. CDR3 size: 13 residues. Germline V lookup: CDR1 SNHLY, CDR2 FYNNEI. The DNA for the CDR3 is TGTGCCGGCAGTGAGGACAGGGATCTTGGGCAGTACTTC. This codes for CAGSEDRDLGQYF.

This clonotype was picked up a small number of times. The junction departs from the called germline gene at one end, perhaps through a read error. The chain links TRBV2 to TRBJ2-2; 13 positions agree with TRBD2. CDR1 and CDR2 from the germline V gene are SNHLY and FYNNEI. The CDR3 consists of 16 residues. The CDR3 region is CANSEGLAGRTGELFF. The CDR3 DNA reads TGTGCCAACAGTGAGGGACTAGCGGGACGCACCGGGGAGCTGTTTTTT.

The chain is built from TRBV7-3 and TRBJ2-1; the D gene is possibly TRBD2 (6 bases). The CDR3 consists of 17 residues. The germline gives CDR1 SGHTA, CDR2 FQGTGA. V was trimmed by 4 bases and J by 7 bases, leaving 23 bases between them. This CDR3 is CASSSTRLVVGGNEQFF. The DNA for the CDR3 is TGTGCCAGCAGCTCAACCAGACTAGTCGTGGGTGGGAATGAGCAGTTCTTC. Together with reference TRBV7-3 and TRBJ2-1, the CDR3 gives the full variable domain: GAGVSQTPSNKVTEKGKYVELRCDPISGHTALYWYRQSLGQGPEFLIYFQGTGAADDSGLPNDRFFAVRPEGSVSTLKIQRTERGDSAVYLCASSSTRLVVGGNEQFFGPGTRLTVL.

A remark on this clonotype: With a much larger clone just one base away, this may be a read error. The chain links TRBV11-1 to TRBJ1-2; D remains unclear. Germline CDR1 reads SGHAT; CDR2 reads FQDESV (reference sequence). Trimming removed 5 bases at V and 4 bases at J, with 23 bases between. The CDR3 totals 17 residues. CDR3 protein: CASSARSKAGKTYGYTF. In DNA, the CDR3 is TGTGCCAGCAGCGCTCGCAGTAAGGCTGGAAAGACCTATGGCTACACCTTC.

With respect to this clonotype: A much larger clonotype is one base distant, so this may be a read error. The chain has TRBV2 and TRBJ1-4, with 10 bases matching TRBD1. Germline CDR1 SNHLY, CDR2 FYNNEI. The CDR3 has 15 amino acids. This chain's CDR3 is CASRPGQGDLEKLLF. The CDR3 DNA follows: TGTGCCAGCAGACCTGGACAGGGGGATTTGGAAAAACTGCTTTTT.

Concerning this clonotype: A read error is possible here, since a much larger clone lies one base away. V is TRBV3-1 and J is TRBJ2-5; D unresolved. Germline V CDR1 and CDR2: LGHDT, YNNKEL (reference sequence). The germline V and J ends were trimmed by 5 bases and 5 bases, with 24 bases remaining between them. The CDR3 runs 17 residues. The CDR3 nucleotides are TGTGCCAGCAGCGCGCCCATTCCCACTTCTTTCTCTGAGACCCAGTACTTC. Its translation is CASSAPIPTSFSETQYF.

The gene calls are TRBV7-6 and TRBJ1-2; D remains ambiguous. The V and J ends lost 5 bases and 4 bases respectively, with 23 bases between them. The CDR3 consists of 17 residues. Germline loops: CDR1 SGHVS, CDR2 FNYEAQ. The chain's CDR3 is CASSVYTESRKTYGYTF. The CDR3 DNA sequence: TGTGCCAGCAGCGTTTATACTGAATCTCGAAAGACCTATGGCTACACCTTC.

This clonotype was seen many times. V usage is TRBV10-1 and J usage is TRBJ1-1; TRBD1 might be the D (5 bases). The germline V gene encodes CDR1 WNHNN and CDR2 SYGVQD (reference sequence). V was trimmed by 0 bases and J by 4 bases, leaving 12 bases between them. CDR3 length: 15 residues. This chain's CDR3 is CASSESGTGGTEAFF. CDR3 in DNA: TGCGCCAGCAGTGAGTCGGGGACTGGCGGCACTGAAGCTTTCTTT.

This clonotype was picked up many times. J is TRBJ2-5 and V is TRBV4-3; TRBD2 agrees at 9 bases. Germline V gene lookup returns CDR1 LGHNA and CDR2 YSLEER. After removal of 4 bases from V and 4 bases from J, the junction contained 4 bases not matched to a gene. The CDR3 runs to 14 residues. DNA for the CDR3: TGCGCCAGCAGCCTGAAGCGGGAGGTAGAGACCCAGTACTTC. This sequence encodes CASSLKREVETQYF.

This sequence joins TRBV10-3 and TRBJ2-3, with 10 bases that match TRBD2. V gave up 8 bases and J gave up 2 bases; unmatched junction bases: 7. The CDR3 has 15 amino acids. Per germline, CDR1 ENHRY and CDR2 SYGVKD. DNA of the CDR3: TGTGCCATCGGGGGAAGCGGGAGGGCCACAGATACGCAGTATTTT. It specifies CAIGGSGRATDTQYF.